This T cell receptor (beta chain) was captured in a study of OX40 agonist ivuxolimab in advanced cancers. Across the whole study: Patients received ivuxolimab, an intravenous treatment, every 2 weeks at 0.01 to 10 mg/kg.

A remark on this clone: Its antigen is unknown.

Assay used: immunoSEQ multiplex PCR; TCRdb lists only in-frame clones, some missing. The data contain about 100,000 clones, less than 95% of them singletons. The CDR3 covers 15 residues. Germline values: CDR1 MRHNA, CDR2 SNTAGT. V trimming: 6 bases; J trimming: 4 bases; junction bases outside the gene matches: 5. Whole-study findings and limits: On average, a greater number of expanded clones characterised CD8+ T cells relative to CD4+. CD4+ and CD8+ blood T cells expanded clonally by week 6 at 0.1 to 3.0 mg/kg. Among some nonresponders, normalized T-cell clonal expansion was also low.

This chain links TRBV6-4 with TRBJ1-5, with TRBD1 identical over 11 bases. This sequence was found in an adult with an advanced solid tumor such as melanoma, head and neck, liver or kidney cancer. This specimen was CD4+ or CD8+ T cells sorted from blood, taken in a trial of the OX40 agonist ivuxolimab. The CDR3 here is CASRPGTGGNQPQHF. CDR3 bases: TGTGCCAGCAGGCCCGGGACAGGGGGGAATCAGCCCCAGCATTTT.